This T cell receptor beta chain was captured in a study of blood T cell repertoires in COVID-19. Study context: PBMCs, B-cell-depleted T cells, or T cells provided the cDNA or gDNA that made up the material.

This CDR3 spans 14 amino acids. Germline CDR1 and CDR2: ENHRY and SYGVKD. V lost 8 bases and J 3 bases, leaving 16 bases between the germline ends. Original methodology: Estimation of nucleated cell counts was performed using reference gene primer amplification. Clones were read by immunoSEQ multiplex PCR, and TCRdb kept only the in-frame ones, dropping some. V and J calls and clone size are those listed in that table; D and trimming were worked out from the DNA. The sample includes approximately 220,000 clones, around 85% of them seen just once. Sequencing was done on a sample of peripheral blood. The chain combines TRBV10-3 with TRBJ1-1, with a possible D match to TRBD1 (5 bases). The clonotype originates from a woman aged 45-59 years with acute or convalescent COVID-19. The CDR3 here is CAIGSRETDTEAFF. As DNA, the CDR3 is TGTGCCATCGGTAGCAGGGAAACAGACACTGAAGCTTTCTTT.